Listed below are T cell receptor beta chains from one sample, sequenced in a study of Graves' ophthalmopathy and Graves' hyperthyroidism. Each CDR3 protein gets one entry after TCRdb re-called the multiplex PCR reads with MiXCR. This table holds roughly 1.1 million distinct CDR3 sequences, 35% to 40% found once. What was sequenced was peripheral blood or thyroid tissue (not recorded which). Source of these receptors: an adult man with Graves' hyperthyroidism. Both conserved end residues are part of each CDR3. Each record gives: V gene, J gene, D gene, clone size, CDR3 protein, CDR3 DNA. A D gene is named only where the DNA matches it firmly. The listing skips clone size in some rows; elsewhere it reads once, few, many or a size class.

V gene: TRBV7-9
J gene: TRBJ1-5
D gene: .
clone size: many
CDR3 protein: CASSLVGGSNQPQHF
CDR3 DNA: TGTGCCAGCAGCTTAGTAGGGGGTTCCAATCAGCCCCAGCATTTT

V gene: TRBV7-2
J gene: TRBJ2-7
D gene: .
clone size: once
CDR3 protein: CASSRHMGGEQYF
CDR3 DNA: TGTGCCAGCAGCCGACATATGGGCGGGGAGCAGTACTTC

V gene: TRBV7-6
J gene: TRBJ1-6
D gene: .
clone size: many
CDR3 protein: CASSLAPAREGSPLHF
CDR3 DNA: TGTGCCAGCAGCTTAGCGCCTGCCAGGGAGGGTTCACCCCTCCACTTT

V gene: TRBV10-1
J gene: TRBJ1-6
D gene: .
clone size: many
CDR3 protein: CARRRARRNSPLHF
CDR3 DNA: TGCGCCAGGAGAAGGGCCCGCCGCAATTCACCCCTCCACTTT

V gene: TRBV11-2
J gene: TRBJ1-2
D gene: TRBD1
clone size: .
CDR3 protein: CASSYPGTGNVYGYTF
CDR3 DNA: TGTGCCAGCAGTTACCCCGGGACAGGGAACGTCTATGGCTACACCTTC

V gene: TRBV7-2
J gene: TRBJ1-6
D gene: .
clone size: .
CDR3 protein: CASSPETGQFLHF
CDR3 DNA: TGTGCCAGCAGCCCCGAAACAGGGCAGTTTCTCCACTTT

V gene: TRBV5-1
J gene: TRBJ1-2
D gene: .
clone size: many
CDR3 protein: CASSFLPEGHGYTF
CDR3 DNA: TGCGCCAGCAGCTTCCTGCCTGAGGGGCATGGCTACACCTTC

V gene: TRBV2
J gene: TRBJ2-7
D gene: TRBD2
clone size: .
CDR3 protein: CASRTTSGSHEQYF
CDR3 DNA: TGTGCCAGCAGAACGACCAGCGGGAGCCACGAGCAGTACTTC

V gene: TRBV11-2
J gene: TRBJ2-5
D gene: TRBD1
clone size: once
CDR3 protein: CASSTRGQGLETQYF
CDR3 DNA: TGTGCCAGCAGCACAAGGGGACAGGGCTTGGAGACCCAGTACTTC

V gene: TRBV5-1
J gene: TRBJ2-7
D gene: .
clone size: .
CDR3 protein: CASRLGVSSYEQYF
CDR3 DNA: TGCGCCAGCAGATTGGGGGTTAGCTCCTACGAGCAGTACTTC

V gene: TRBV20-1
J gene: TRBJ2-7
D gene: .
clone size: .
CDR3 protein: CGARVGISYEQYF
CDR3 DNA: TGCGGTGCTAGAGTGGGTATCTCCTACGAGCAGTACTTC

V gene: TRBV29-1
J gene: TRBJ1-2
D gene: .
clone size: many
CDR3 protein: CSVEGSGSYGYTF
CDR3 DNA: TGCAGCGTTGAAGGTTCCGGAAGCTATGGCTACACCTTC

V gene: TRBV10-3
J gene: TRBJ1-2
D gene: TRBD1
clone size: .
CDR3 protein: CAISRGQGDYGYTF
CDR3 DNA: TGTGCCATCAGCAGGGGACAGGGGGACTATGGCTACACCTTC

V gene: TRBV19
J gene: TRBJ1-5
D gene: .
clone size: once
CDR3 protein: CASEQGGQPQHF
CDR3 DNA: TGTGCCAGTGAACAGGGCGGTCAGCCCCAGCATTTT

V gene: TRBV4-3
J gene: TRBJ2-7
D gene: .
clone size: many
CDR3 protein: CASSQGAIGGEQYF
CDR3 DNA: TGCGCCAGCAGCCAAGGGGCCATAGGAGGCGAGCAGTACTTC

V gene: TRBV10-3
J gene: TRBJ1-6
D gene: TRBD1
clone size: .
CDR3 protein: CARKGQSNSPLHF
CDR3 DNA: TGTGCTCGCAAGGGACAGAGTAATTCACCCCTCCACTTT

V gene: TRBV5-5
J gene: TRBJ2-7
D gene: TRBD1
clone size: .
CDR3 protein: CASSLGGQGKYYEQYF
CDR3 DNA: TGTGCCAGCAGCTTGGGGGGACAGGGGAAATACTACGAGCAGTACTTC

V gene: TRBV20-1
J gene: TRBJ2-5
D gene: .
clone size: many
CDR3 protein: CSAKGVETQYF
CDR3 DNA: TGCAGTGCTAAAGGGGTGGAGACCCAGTACTTC

V gene: TRBV7-9
J gene: TRBJ2-5
D gene: .
clone size: .
CDR3 protein: CASSFWAGGGQETQYF
CDR3 DNA: TGTGCCAGCAGCTTCTGGGCAGGGGGAGGCCAAGAGACCCAGTACTTC

V gene: TRBV20-1
J gene: TRBJ1-1
D gene: TRBD1
clone size: .
CDR3 protein: CSARDPEDVGTGHTEAFF
CDR3 DNA: TGCAGTGCTAGAGATCCAGAGGACGTCGGGACAGGGCACACTGAAGCTTTCTTT

V gene: TRBV29-1
J gene: TRBJ2-3
D gene: TRBD2
clone size: .
CDR3 protein: CSVSPVGRGGGDTQYF
CDR3 DNA: TGCAGCGTTTCCCCTGTTGGGCGGGGGGGAGGAGATACGCAGTATTTT

V gene: TRBV10-3
J gene: TRBJ1-5
D gene: TRBD1
clone size: .
CDR3 protein: CAISPGTGWVEPQHF
CDR3 DNA: TGTGCCATCAGCCCCGGGACAGGATGGGTTGAGCCCCAGCATTTT

V gene: TRBV15
J gene: TRBJ2-3
D gene: TRBD1
clone size: few
CDR3 protein: CATSRGLRDRALDTQYF
CDR3 DNA: TGTGCCACCAGCAGAGGATTGAGAGACAGGGCCTTAGATACGCAGTATTTT

V gene: TRBV7-9
J gene: TRBJ2-7
D gene: .
clone size: once
CDR3 protein: CASSLGQTYKQYF
CDR3 DNA: TGCGCCAGCAGCCTAGGACAGACTTACAAGCAGTACTTC

V gene: TRBV7-7
J gene: TRBJ2-7
D gene: .
clone size: many
CDR3 protein: CASSAGAPGEQYF
CDR3 DNA: TGTGCCAGCAGCGCCGGGGCGCCGGGCGAGCAGTACTTC

V gene: TRBV10-2
J gene: TRBJ1-5
D gene: .
clone size: many
CDR3 protein: CASSLPGSGQPQHF
CDR3 DNA: TGCGCCAGCAGCCTCCCGGGGTCAGGACAGCCCCAGCATTTT

V gene: TRBV19
J gene: TRBJ1-1
D gene: TRBD1
clone size: many
CDR3 protein: CASSLPHRDRGGTEAFF
CDR3 DNA: TGTGCCAGTAGTCTCCCACACCGGGACAGGGGGGGCACTGAAGCTTTCTTT

V gene: TRBV7-8
J gene: TRBJ2-7
D gene: TRBD1
clone size: many
CDR3 protein: CASSLGDSLIFYEQYF
CDR3 DNA: TGTGCCAGCAGCTTAGGGGACAGCTTGATTTTCTACGAGCAGTACTTC

V gene: TRBV19
J gene: TRBJ1-2
D gene: TRBD1
clone size: few
CDR3 protein: CASSIGSTGRAGYTF
CDR3 DNA: TGTGCCAGTAGTATTGGATCGACAGGGAGGGCTGGCTACACCTTC

V gene: TRBV9
J gene: TRBJ2-2
D gene: TRBD1
clone size: many
CDR3 protein: CASSWGQGANGELFF
CDR3 DNA: TGTGCCAGCAGCTGGGGGCAGGGGGCAAACGGGGAGCTGTTTTTT

V gene: TRBV20-1
J gene: TRBJ2-7
D gene: .
clone size: few
CDR3 protein: CSPKRGYEQYF
CDR3 DNA: TGCAGTCCGAAGCGAGGATACGAGCAGTACTTC

V gene: TRBV5-1
J gene: TRBJ1-3
D gene: .
clone size: many
CDR3 protein: CASSLGDGNTIYF
CDR3 DNA: TGCGCCAGCAGCTTGGGAGATGGAAACACCATATATTTT

V gene: TRBV14
J gene: TRBJ1-6
D gene: .
clone size: many
CDR3 protein: CASSSRGFYNSPLHF
CDR3 DNA: TGTGCCAGCAGCTCCCGGGGCTTCTATAATTCACCCCTCCACTTT

V gene: TRBV10-3
J gene: TRBJ1-3
D gene: .
clone size: .
CDR3 protein: CAIQATSGNTIYF
CDR3 DNA: TGTGCCATACAGGCGACCTCTGGAAACACCATATATTTT

V gene: TRBV20-1
J gene: TRBJ1-4
D gene: .
clone size: many
CDR3 protein: CSARVGFEENEKLFF
CDR3 DNA: TGCAGTGCTAGAGTGGGATTCGAAGAGAATGAAAAACTGTTTTTT

V gene: TRBV7-6
J gene: TRBJ1-2
D gene: .
clone size: few
CDR3 protein: CASSQLDVAASGYTF
CDR3 DNA: TGTGCCAGCAGCCAACTCGACGTAGCCGCCTCTGGCTACACCTTC

V gene: TRBV20-1
J gene: TRBJ2-5
D gene: .
clone size: few
CDR3 protein: CSARPGTQYF
CDR3 DNA: TGCAGTGCTAGACCAGGGACCCAGTACTTC

V gene: TRBV19
J gene: TRBJ2-2
D gene: TRBD2
clone size: many
CDR3 protein: CASSGSGGAAELFF
CDR3 DNA: TGTGCCAGTAGTGGTAGCGGGGGGGCCGCGGAGCTGTTTTTT

V gene: TRBV9
J gene: TRBJ2-7
D gene: .
clone size: many
CDR3 protein: CASSGVTDEQYF
CDR3 DNA: TGTGCCAGCAGCGGCGTAACTGACGAGCAGTACTTC

V gene: TRBV10-2
J gene: TRBJ1-2
D gene: TRBD1
clone size: few
CDR3 protein: CASSVTGTGGEAPGYTF
CDR3 DNA: TGCGCCAGCAGCGTAACCGGGACAGGGGGCGAGGCTCCTGGCTACACCTTC

V gene: TRBV10-3
J gene: TRBJ1-6
D gene: TRBD1
clone size: once
CDR3 protein: CAISVGTGNSPLHF
CDR3 DNA: TGTGCCATCAGTGTTGGGACAGGGAATTCACCCCTCCACTTT

V gene: TRBV7-9
J gene: TRBJ2-5
D gene: .
clone size: .
CDR3 protein: CASSLAWAGQETQYF
CDR3 DNA: TGTGCCAGCAGCTTAGCGTGGGCAGGCCAAGAGACCCAGTACTTC

V gene: TRBV20-1
J gene: TRBJ1-2
D gene: TRBD1
clone size: once
CDR3 protein: CSARGDRVAGYTF
CDR3 DNA: TGCAGTGCTAGAGGGGACAGGGTCGCTGGCTACACCTTC

V gene: TRBV9
J gene: TRBJ2-5
D gene: .
clone size: many
CDR3 protein: CASSGAEETQYF
CDR3 DNA: TGTGCCAGCAGCGGGGCAGAAGAGACCCAGTACTTC

V gene: TRBV12-3/TRBV12-4
J gene: TRBJ2-3
D gene: .
clone size: .
CDR3 protein: CASSLKQGTDTQYF
CDR3 DNA: TGTGCCAGCAGTTTAAAACAGGGAACAGATACGCAGTATTTT

V gene: TRBV20-1
J gene: TRBJ2-2
D gene: .
clone size: .
CDR3 protein: CSASIRELFF
CDR3 DNA: TGCAGTGCTAGTATAAGGGAGCTGTTTTTT

V gene: TRBV10-3
J gene: TRBJ1-2
D gene: TRBD1
clone size: .
CDR3 protein: CASSSTGTGAWTSYTF
CDR3 DNA: TGTGCCAGCAGTAGTACCGGGACAGGGGCGTGGACGAGCTACACCTTC

V gene: TRBV5-6
J gene: TRBJ1-6
D gene: TRBD1
clone size: .
CDR3 protein: CASSFAGGYNSPLHF
CDR3 DNA: TGTGCCAGCAGCTTCGCAGGGGGTTATAATTCACCCCTCCACTTT

V gene: TRBV5-1
J gene: TRBJ2-7
D gene: TRBD2
clone size: few
CDR3 protein: CASSWQGGRLGDEQYF
CDR3 DNA: TGCGCCAGCAGCTGGCAGGGCGGGAGGCTTGGCGACGAGCAGTACTTC

V gene: TRBV6-2/TRBV6-3
J gene: TRBJ2-5
D gene: .
clone size: .
CDR3 protein: CASVSGGGQETQYF
CDR3 DNA: TGTGCCAGCGTCTCTGGGGGCGGACAAGAGACCCAGTACTTC

V gene: TRBV7-9
J gene: TRBJ2-7
D gene: .
clone size: .
CDR3 protein: CASSLQGGRVLHEQYF
CDR3 DNA: TGTGCCAGCAGCTTACAGGGGGGGCGCGTTCTCCACGAGCAGTACTTC

V gene: TRBV6-6
J gene: TRBJ1-1
D gene: .
clone size: .
CDR3 protein: CASRRDRALNTEAFF
CDR3 DNA: TGTGCCAGCAGGAGAGACAGAGCCCTGAACACTGAAGCTTTCTTT

V gene: TRBV20-1
J gene: TRBJ2-7
D gene: TRBD2
clone size: .
CDR3 protein: CSAATGTSGTYEQYF
CDR3 DNA: TGCAGTGCTGCAACCGGGACTAGCGGAACCTACGAGCAGTACTTC

V gene: TRBV9
J gene: TRBJ1-5
D gene: TRBD1
clone size: .
CDR3 protein: CASSPRTGTNQPQHF
CDR3 DNA: TGTGCCAGCAGTCCACGGACAGGGACGAATCAGCCCCAGCATTTT

V gene: TRBV7-9
J gene: TRBJ2-7
D gene: TRBD2
clone size: many
CDR3 protein: CASSFLGLAGGEQYF
CDR3 DNA: TGTGCCAGCAGCTTCCTGGGACTAGCGGGAGGCGAGCAGTACTTC

V gene: TRBV20-1
J gene: TRBJ2-6
D gene: TRBD1
clone size: few
CDR3 protein: CSAGGTGAYVLTF
CDR3 DNA: TGCAGTGCCGGAGGGACAGGGGCCTACGTCCTGACTTTC

V gene: TRBV18
J gene: TRBJ1-6
D gene: .
clone size: .
CDR3 protein: CASSPFQGIDSPLHF
CDR3 DNA: TGTGCCAGCTCCCCCTTTCAGGGTATCGACTCACCCCTCCACTTT

V gene: TRBV7-2
J gene: TRBJ2-7
D gene: .
clone size: many
CDR3 protein: CASSFAPGPSSYEQYF
CDR3 DNA: TGTGCCAGCAGCTTTGCCCCGGGACCCAGCTCCTACGAGCAGTACTTC

V gene: TRBV10-3
J gene: TRBJ2-2
D gene: .
clone size: many
CDR3 protein: CAISESKGFTGELFF
CDR3 DNA: TGTGCCATCAGTGAGTCGAAGGGGTTCACCGGGGAGCTGTTTTTT

V gene: TRBV5-1
J gene: TRBJ2-7
D gene: .
clone size: many
CDR3 protein: CASSLGTTSYEQYF
CDR3 DNA: TGCGCCAGCAGCTTGGGGACAACCTCTTACGAGCAGTACTTC